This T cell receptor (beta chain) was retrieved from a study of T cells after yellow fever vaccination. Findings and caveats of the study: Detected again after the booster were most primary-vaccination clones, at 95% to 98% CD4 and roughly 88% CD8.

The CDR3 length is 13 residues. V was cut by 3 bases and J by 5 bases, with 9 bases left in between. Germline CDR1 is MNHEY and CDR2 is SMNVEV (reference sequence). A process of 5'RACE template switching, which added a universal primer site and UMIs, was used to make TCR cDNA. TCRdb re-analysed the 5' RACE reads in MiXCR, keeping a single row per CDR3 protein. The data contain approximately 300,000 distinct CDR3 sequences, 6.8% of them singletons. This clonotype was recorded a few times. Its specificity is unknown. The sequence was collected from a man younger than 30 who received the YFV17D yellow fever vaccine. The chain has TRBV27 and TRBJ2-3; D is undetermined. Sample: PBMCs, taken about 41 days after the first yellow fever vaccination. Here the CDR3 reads CASSLGIGDTQYF. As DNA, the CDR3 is TGTGCCAGCAGTTTGGGTATTGGAGATACGCAGTATTTT.